This T cell receptor beta chain was retrieved from a study of regulatory T cells in long-lasting Graves disease. CDR3 regions were amplified by Arm-PCR using iRepertoire HTBI primers to build TCR beta libraries. TCRdb re-called the multiplex PCR reads through MiXCR, storing one row per CDR3 protein. The top ten clones hold roughly a tenth of a sample with roughly 430,000 distinct CDR3 sequences, roughly 15% of them seen once. In its sample, this clonotype was seen many times. Described time point: newly diagnosed GD, antithyroid drugs for less than 3 months. PBMC-derived RNA was used for the TCR library. Patients were from an endocrinology department in Xi'an, China. Another study also made use of these data, one on T cells in Graves' hyperthyroidism and ophthalmopathy. That report adds: During a first-round RT-PCR of the TCR CDR3, the HTBI primer set was used.

The specimen comprised peripheral blood mononuclear cells (PBMCs), sampled at new diagnosis, from a patient treated with antithyroid drugs. The TCR originated in a woman between 25 and 40 years old with Graves disease.

The CDR3 DNA is TGCAGCGTTGCGGGAAGCGGGCCTTCCTACAATGAGCAGTTCTTC. Translating it yields CSVAGSGPSYNEQFF. J is TRBJ2-1 and V is TRBV29-1; D possibly corresponds to TRBD2 (6 bases). Germline V CDR1 and CDR2: SQVTM, ANQGSEA. V shed 4 bases and J shed 1 base, with 14 bases lying between them. CDR3 length equals 15 residues.